The clone carrying this TCR beta chain came up once. Its antigen is not identified. Only in-frame clones appear in the TCRdb table, and some are missing; sequencing was by immunoSEQ multiplex PCR. The table has approximately 460,000 clones, 80% to 90% seen once. This sample stems from a study of Ad26.COV2.S vaccination and SARS-CoV-2 variants. V was pared by 6 bases and J by 3 bases, with 9 bases between. This CDR3 region has 13 residues. Study-wide points: From the TCR breadth and depth analyses, total T cell responses may have been underestimated.

Stated treatment: approximately 18 received Ad26.COV2.S at low or high dose, single or two shots; 5 received placebo; per-sample allocation not given. After the first vaccine or placebo injection, samples were drawn on day 63. Ad26.COV2.S expressed prefusion-stabilized spike from the original Wuhan strain. V is TRBV12-3 or TRBV12-4 and J is TRBJ1-5; possible D gene TRBD1, 6 bases. Here the sequenced sample was peripheral blood, taken in a trial of Ad26.COV2.S vaccine versus placebo. The sequence came from a person aged 18-65 years who received the Ad26.COV2.S COVID-19 vaccine or a placebo. The CDR3 sequence is CASRRTDNQPQHF. CDR3 sequence (DNA): TGTGCCAGCAGACGGACAGACAATCAGCCCCAGCATTTT.